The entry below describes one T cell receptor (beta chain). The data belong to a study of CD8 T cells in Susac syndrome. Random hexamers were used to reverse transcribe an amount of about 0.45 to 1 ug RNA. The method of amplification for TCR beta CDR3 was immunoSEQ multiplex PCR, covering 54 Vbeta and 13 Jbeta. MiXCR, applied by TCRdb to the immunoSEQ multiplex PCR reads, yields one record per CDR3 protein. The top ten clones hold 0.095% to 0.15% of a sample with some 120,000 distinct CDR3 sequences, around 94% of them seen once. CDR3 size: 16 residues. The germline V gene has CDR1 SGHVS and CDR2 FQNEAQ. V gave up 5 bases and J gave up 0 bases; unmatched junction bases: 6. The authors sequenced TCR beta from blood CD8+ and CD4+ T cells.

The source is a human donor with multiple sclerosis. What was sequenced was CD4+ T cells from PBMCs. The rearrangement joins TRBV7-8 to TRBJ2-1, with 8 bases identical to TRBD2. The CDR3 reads CASSKAGVSSYNEQFF. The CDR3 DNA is TGTGCCAGCAGCAAAGCGGGGGTTAGCTCCTACAATGAGCAGTTCTTC.